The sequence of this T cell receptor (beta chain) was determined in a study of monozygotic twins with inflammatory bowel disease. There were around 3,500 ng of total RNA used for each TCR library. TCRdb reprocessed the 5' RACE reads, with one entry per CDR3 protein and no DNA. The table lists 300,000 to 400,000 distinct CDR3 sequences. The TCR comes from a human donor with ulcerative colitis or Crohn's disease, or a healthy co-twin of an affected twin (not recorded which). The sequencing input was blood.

The CDR3 is CSAPDRLAEAFF. V gene TRBV20-1 combines with J gene TRBJ1-1; the D call of TRBD1 rests on TCRdb alone, since no DNA is present to check it. Germline values: CDR1 DFQATT, CDR2 SNEGSKA (reference sequence). The CDR3 runs 12 residues.